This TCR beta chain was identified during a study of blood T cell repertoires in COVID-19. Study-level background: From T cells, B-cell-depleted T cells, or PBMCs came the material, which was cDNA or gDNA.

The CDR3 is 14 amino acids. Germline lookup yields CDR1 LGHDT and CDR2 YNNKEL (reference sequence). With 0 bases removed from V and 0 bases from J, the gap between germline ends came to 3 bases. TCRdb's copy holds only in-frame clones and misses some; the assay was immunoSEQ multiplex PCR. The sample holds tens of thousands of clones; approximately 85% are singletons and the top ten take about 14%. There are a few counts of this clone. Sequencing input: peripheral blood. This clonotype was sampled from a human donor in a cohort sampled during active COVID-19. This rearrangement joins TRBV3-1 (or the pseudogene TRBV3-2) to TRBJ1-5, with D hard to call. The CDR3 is CASSQDYSNQPQHF. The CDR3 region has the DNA TGTGCCAGCAGCCAAGATTATAGCAATCAGCCCCAGCATTTT.